This TCR beta chain derives from a study of shared clonotypes between healthy human individuals. Points from the study as a whole: Compared with clonotypes that all four donors shared, non-shared clonotypes had lower generation probabilities.

An assay was performed, and its level was deep. Under the authors' procedure: Filtering was not the same, since immunoSEQ gave junction-only sequences without quality scores. Produced via immunoSEQ multiplex PCR; TCRdb's table is partial and in-frame only. That table gives V, J and clone size, and the DNA gave D and trimming. The profile shows some 1,900,000 clones, about 95% of them singletons. V was clipped by 6 bases and J by 2 bases; unmatched bases: 6. CDR1 PRHDT and CDR2 FYEKMQ come from the germline V gene (reference sequence). The CDR3 has 15 residues. Of note for this clone: What it binds is unknown.

Selected positively for CCR7 and CD45RO-negative, naive CD8 cells excluded terminally differentiated effector memory CD45RA+ cells. This clonotype originated in a man between 18 and 35 years old in good health. The sample consisted of naive CD8+ T cells sorted from blood. This chain links TRBV13 with TRBJ2-5; 10 nucleotides align to TRBD1. CDR3 bases: TGTGCCAGCAGTTCGGACAGGGGGAAACAAGAGACCCAGTACTTC. This encodes CASSSDRGKQETQYF.